This T cell receptor beta chain was captured in a study of STAT5B mutations in CD4+ large granular lymphocyte leukemia (dated by TCRdb to about 2022). About the full investigation: Among the healthy controls, the CDR3 'QG' motif was associated with a particular HLA allele. TCRbeta repertoires of CD4+ T-cell large granular lymphocyte leukemia patients were compared with those of healthy blood donors. The purity of purified fractions was confirmed by flow cytometry on FACSCanto II or FACSVerse to exceed 95% among lymphocytes.

The paper as a whole reports these results and caveats: Greater clonality appeared to be present in CD4-sorted patient repertoires than in healthy CD4+ repertoires, and the difference was retained after the putative leukemic clones were removed. Enrichment of TRBV06-family usage was observed among the top patient clones (8/27) relative to healthy controls (2/35). The data were not HLA-matched, and the relatively small sample size could explain the higher clonality seen in CD4+ compared with CD8+ T-LGLL. Main leukemic clonotypes were private to each patient, although over 20% appeared at low frequency in other patients' non-leukemic repertoires.

This clone was seen just once. Its antigen is still unknown. Nothing much larger sits one base from this clone, and base qualities are not available. From V the trimming removes 4 bases and from J it removes 8 bases, while the gene matches leave 8 bases of the junction unaccounted for. CDR1 and CDR2 are drawn from the germline V gene: SGDLS, YYNGEE. The CDR3 sequence holds 15 residues, the cysteine and phenylalanine included. Only CDR3 DNA remains: 45 bases, in frame from the first base. The immunoSEQ assay at survey resolution was applied to genomic DNA for sequencing of TCRbeta rearrangements. As for the authors' bioinformatics: In the TCR sequencing data, the smallest productive clonotype frequency that could be detected was 2.59 x 10-5. Analyses included only productive TCRbeta rearrangements, meaning complete and in-frame sequences. The clonality of each sample was calculated as Simpson clonality in the immunoSEQ Analyzer version 3.0. Clones were grouped by frequency into very rare, small, medium, large (1-20%) or hyperexpanded (>20%) categories. Generation probabilities were estimated with OLGA 1.2.3, V-gene circos plots were generated with VDJtools, specificities were searched for in VDJdb, and CDR3 motifs were identified with GLIPH. TCRdb provides this immuneACCESS table in a form limited to in-frame rearrangements. Some clones are lacking; in checked studies, under half of them reflect an unresolved V gene, and why the rest are absent is not known. The D gene and trimming were derived from the DNA, and the V and J assignments and clone size from that table. The table for this sample lists fewer than 45,000 clones; approximately 88% of them were counted only once. The ten most abundant clones make up about 0.34% of the sample.

Buffy coats from 35 to 45 blood donors, supplied by the Finnish Red Cross blood service, were used as healthy controls. All TCR-sequenced material derived from peripheral blood: patient blood samples and healthy donor buffy coats. Ficoll-Hypaque gradient centrifugation was used to isolate peripheral blood mononuclear cells. CD4+ cells were purified magnetically from the buffy coats of healthy controls. Genomic DNA was extracted using the Gentra Puregene Cell and Tissue kit, and a Qubit 2.0 fluorometer was used to quantify it. This TCR derives from a human donor in good health. Source material: CD4+ T cells from blood buffy coats. The V and J segments used are TRBV9 and TRBJ2-1; 11 central bases correspond to TRBD2. The DNA reads as follows: TGTGCCAGCAGCCTTAGCGGGGGGGCTGGGGATGAGCAGTTCTTC. The resulting protein is CASSLSGGAGDEQFF.